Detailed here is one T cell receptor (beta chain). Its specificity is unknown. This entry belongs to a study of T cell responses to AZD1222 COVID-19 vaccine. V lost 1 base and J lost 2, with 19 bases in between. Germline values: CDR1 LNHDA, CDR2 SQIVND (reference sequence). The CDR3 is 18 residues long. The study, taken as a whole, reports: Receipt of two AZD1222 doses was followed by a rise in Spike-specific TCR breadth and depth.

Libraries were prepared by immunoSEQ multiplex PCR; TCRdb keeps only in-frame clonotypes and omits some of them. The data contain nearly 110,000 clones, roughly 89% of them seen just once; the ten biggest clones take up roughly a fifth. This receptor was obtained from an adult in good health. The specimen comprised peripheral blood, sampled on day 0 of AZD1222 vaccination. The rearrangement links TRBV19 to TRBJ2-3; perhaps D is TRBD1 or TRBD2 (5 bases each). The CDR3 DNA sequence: TGTGCCAGTAGTATAGTTGGGGGTAGAGGCTCCTACACAGATACGCAGTATTTT. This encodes CASSIVGGRGSYTDTQYF. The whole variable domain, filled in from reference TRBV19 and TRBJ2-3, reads DGGITQSPKYLFRKEGQNVTLSCEQNLNHDAMYWYRQDPGQGLRLIYYSQIVNDFQKGDIAEGYSVSREKKESFPLTVTSAQKNPTAFYLCASSIVGGRGSYTDTQYFGPGTRLTVL.